The 23 T cell receptor beta chains reported below all come from one sample, sequenced in a study of T cells in Graves' hyperthyroidism and ophthalmopathy. The TCR beta CDR3 regions underwent amplification using RNA transcripts as the source. HTBI primers were employed in a first-round RT-PCR of the TCR CDR3. In TCRdb, the multiplex PCR reads were re-called with MiXCR into one record per CDR3 protein. The sample records almost 600,000 distinct CDR3 sequences, about half being singletons. The sequenced material came from peripheral blood or thyroid tissue (not recorded which). The receptors stem from a woman in her late teens or twenties with Graves' hyperthyroidism.

This clonotype occurred a few times. The chain recombines TRBV20-1 with TRBJ1-4; D is perhaps TRBD1 (5 bases). Germline values: CDR1 DFQATT, CDR2 SNEGSKA (reference sequence). V was shortened by 3 bases and J by 8 bases, with 7 bases between the two germline ends. The CDR3 runs 11 residues. The DNA of the CDR3 is TGCAGTGCTAGGGGGGAAGAAAAACTGTTTTTT. This codes for CSARGEEKLFF.

In its sample, this clonotype was seen a few times. The chain joins TRBV7-2 to TRBJ1-1; D is unclear. CDR1 and CDR2 from the germline V gene are SGHTA and FQGNSA. Trimming pared 10 bases from V and 7 bases from J, leaving 22 bases between. CDR3 size: 14 residues. The CDR3: CATESGSWYNEAFF. CDR3 DNA sequence: TGTGCCACCGAAAGCGGGAGTTGGTACAATGAAGCTTTCTTT.

This clonotype has just a few counts. The junction departs from the called germline gene at one end, perhaps through a read error. V usage is TRBV6-1 and J usage is TRBJ2-6; 12 bases match TRBD2. The CDR3 sequence is 15 residues long. Germline V gene lookup returns CDR1 MNHNS and CDR2 SASEGT. CDR3 bases: TGTGCCAGCAGCCTTCCTAGCGGGAGGGCCGACGTCCTGACTTTC. It translates to CASSLPSGRADVLTF.

Concerning this clonotype: Given a much more abundant clone one base away, this may be a read error. The chain combines TRBV5-5 with TRBJ1-1; 11 positions match TRBD1. The V gene's germline CDR1 is SGHKS and CDR2 YYEKEE (reference sequence). The CDR3 totals 15 residues. The V segment lost 0 bases and the J segment 10 bases; nucleotides outside the gene matches: 8. CDR3 DNA: TGTGCCAGCAGCTTGGGCATTGGGACAGGGGGTCCAGCTTTCTTT. It specifies CASSLGIGTGGPAFF.

This clonotype was picked up one time. The chain links TRBV9 to TRBJ2-1; tentative D call: TRBD2 (6 bases). V lost 1 base and J lost 8, with 19 bases in between. CDR3 length: 16 amino acids. Germline assignment: CDR1 SGDLS and CDR2 YYNGEE. CDR3 sequence (DNA): TGTGCCAGCAGCGTATCGGCAGGGACTCTGAATCATGAGCAGTTCTTC. Protein product: CASSVSAGTLNHEQFF.

This clonotype was seen at least ten times. Here the CDR3 DNA reads TGTGCCAGCAGTACTAGCACCCTTCTGGAGCAGTACTTC. It yields the protein CASSTSTLLEQYF. This chain links TRBV2 with TRBJ2-7; a possible D gene is TRBD2 (6 bases). The V end was cut by 5 bases, the J end by 7 bases, with 15 bases between. Germline CDR1 reads SNHLY; CDR2 reads FYNNEI. CDR3 length: 13 residues.

The J gene is TRBJ2-7, the V gene TRBV7-9; D possibly corresponds to TRBD1 (6 bases). The CDR3 is 16 amino acids. V was trimmed by 2 bases and J by 1 base, leaving 15 bases between them. CDR1 and CDR2 (germline): SEHNR, FQNEAQ (reference sequence). In nucleotides, the CDR3 is TGTGCCAGCAGCTTAAGTGAGACAGGAAGATCCTACGAGCAGTACTTC. This encodes CASSLSETGRSYEQYF.

The sample holds a few counts of this clonotype. The chain employs TRBV6-5 and TRBJ2-2, with 11 bases lining up with TRBD2. The V segment lost 0 bases and the J segment 5 bases; nucleotides outside the gene matches: 8. Germline-derived CDR1 and CDR2 are MNHEY and SVGAGI. This CDR3 spans 18 amino acids. CDR3 amino acids: CASSYSDSGRARTGELFF. The CDR3 coding sequence is TGTGCCAGCAGTTACTCTGATAGCGGGAGGGCGCGGACCGGGGAGCTGTTTTTT.

Remarks on this clonotype: The CDR3 carries no conserved terminal phenylalanine or tryptophan, so it likely arises from a read error. Because the CDR3's place on the DNA is in doubt, the DNA is left out and the CDR3 is given as listed by TCRdb. The chain links TRBV9 to TRBJ1-4. Germline CDR1 and CDR2: SGDLS and YYNGEE. Termini included, the CDR3 measures 10 amino acids. This chain's CDR3 is CASTAGFTGY.

This clonotype was detected many times. The chain carries TRBV4-1 and TRBJ2-7; 10 nucleotides agree with TRBD2. This CDR3 is 16 amino acids long. Germline V lookup: CDR1 MGHRA, CDR2 YSYEKL. The J segment lost 0 bases and the V segment lost 4 bases, leaving 6 bases of the junction unmatched. CDR3 nucleotide sequence: TGCGCCAGCAGCCGCCACGCTAGCGGGAGCTCCTACGAGCAGTACTTC. This sequence encodes CASSRHASGSSYEQYF.

This clonotype has a count of ten or more. The genes are TRBV19 and TRBJ2-5, with 7 nucleotides matching TRBD2. Germline CDR1 is LNHDA and CDR2 is SQIVND (reference sequence). This CDR3 has 16 residues. Trimming took 6 bases from V and 3 from J; bases not matched to a gene: 13. The CDR3 loop reads CASRLLAPKREETQYF. For the CDR3, the DNA is TGTGCCAGTAGGTTACTAGCGCCCAAAAGGGAAGAGACCCAGTACTTC.

As concerns this clonotype: This could be a read error, since a much larger clone is one nucleotide away. This chain links TRBV5-4 with TRBJ1-1; D gene uncertain. This CDR3 spans 13 amino acids. Germline CDR1 is SGHNT and CDR2 is YYREEE (reference sequence). V was cut by 4 bases and J by 8 bases, with 15 bases left in between. Written as DNA, the CDR3 is TGTGCCAGCAGCCGAGACGGTCACCGCGAAGCTTTCTTT. Translated: CASSRDGHREAFF. The entire variable domain, with the rest obtained from reference TRBV5-4 and TRBJ1-1, is as follows: ETGVTQSPTHLIKTRGQQVTLRCSSQSGHNTVSWYQQALGQGPQFIFQYYREEENGRGNFPPRFSGLQFPNYSSELNVNALELDDSALYLCASSRDGHREAFFGQGTRLTVV.

This clonotype was picked up many times. The chain recombines TRBV5-6 with TRBJ1-4; 9 bases are a match to TRBD1. V was clipped by 3 bases and J by 1 base; unmatched bases: 7. This CDR3 is built from 17 residues. Germline V CDR1 and CDR2: SGHDT, YYEEEE. The CDR3 region is CASSSPGTGKTNEKLFF. CDR3 DNA: TGTGCCAGCAGCTCTCCGGGGACAGGGAAAACTAATGAAAAACTGTTTTTT.

This clonotype was counted at least ten times. The genes are TRBV24-1 and TRBJ1-5, with D hard to call. Germline CDR1 is KGHDR and CDR2 is SFDVKD. The V and J ends lost 4 bases and 1 base respectively, with 4 bases between them. The CDR3 contains 13 residues. This chain's CDR3 is CATSEFSNQPQHF. CDR3 coding DNA: TGTGCCACCAGTGAGTTCAGCAATCAGCCCCAGCATTTT.

This chain uses TRBV7-2 with TRBJ1-5, with D hard to call. The V end was cut by 1 base, the J end by 4 bases, with 11 bases between. The CDR3 length is 15 residues. Germline V gene data show CDR1 as SGHTA and CDR2 as FQGNSA. The CDR3 protein is CASSLEGSGNQPQHF. The CDR3 DNA reads as TGTGCCAGCAGCTTAGAGGGTAGCGGGAATCAGCCCCAGCATTTT.

This clonotype has more than one count but fewer than ten. The V gene is TRBV12-3 or TRBV12-4, the J gene TRBJ1-5, with TRBD1 identical over 12 bases. Trimming took 3 bases from V and 2 from J; bases not matched to a gene: 8. The CDR3 totals 18 residues. CDR3 sequence: CASSFGDRGLYRNQPQHF. In DNA, the CDR3 is TGTGCCAGCAGTTTCGGGGACAGGGGGCTATATCGCAATCAGCCCCAGCATTTT.

The chain is built from TRBV20-1 and TRBJ1-4; 8 bases match TRBD1. V lost 5 bases and J lost 8; bases outside the gene matches: 4. This CDR3 region has 12 residues. Germline V CDR1 and CDR2: DFQATT, SNEGSKA (reference sequence). This CDR3 reads CSARTGYEKLFF. The CDR3 nucleotides are TGCAGTGCTCGGACAGGGTACGAAAAACTGTTTTTT.

In the case of this clonotype: A much larger clone lies a single base off, so this may be a read error. This chain joins TRBV5-1 and TRBJ1-1; D unclear. V lost 1 base and J lost 1, with 11 bases in between. In germline, CDR1 is SGHRS, CDR2 YFSETQ. CDR3 length: 15 residues. The CDR3 nucleotides are TGCGCCAGCAGCTTGCGAGAGACACAGAACACTGAAGCTTTCTTT. As protein: CASSLRETQNTEAFF. Combining the CDR3 with reference TRBV5-1 and TRBJ1-1 gives the whole variable domain KAGVTQTPRYLIKTRGQQVTLSCSPISGHRSVSWYQQTPGQGLQFLFEYFSETQRNKGNFPGRFSGRQFSNSRSEMNVSTLELGDSALYLCASSLRETQNTEAFFGQGTRLTVV.

The V call is TRBV29-1, the J call TRBJ2-7, with D possibly TRBD1 on 5 matching bases. Germline V gives CDR1 SQVTM, CDR2 ANQGSEA. V shed 6 bases and J shed 7 bases, with 16 bases lying between them. The CDR3 extends over 12 amino acids. CDR3 DNA: TGCAGCGTCGGCGACAGATACAATGAGCAGTACTTC. It codes for CSVGDRYNEQYF.

The rearrangement uses TRBV2 and TRBJ2-7; TRBD2 matches 10 bases. The trim removed 7 bases at V and 5 bases at J, leaving 11 bases unmatched. The germline gives CDR1 SNHLY, CDR2 FYNNEI. The CDR3 sequence is 15 residues long. The CDR3 loop reads CASKGLAGEPNEQYF. The CDR3 nucleotides are TGTGCCAGCAAAGGGCTAGCGGGAGAGCCCAACGAGCAGTACTTC.

This clonotype showed up many times. This chain links TRBV10-3 with TRBJ2-5; TRBD2 aligns across 9 bases. The CDR3 extends over 18 amino acids. After removal of 0 bases from V and 5 bases from J, the junction contained 13 bases not matched to a gene. In germline, CDR1 is ENHRY, CDR2 SYGVKD. The CDR3 reads CAISESTGGRARDETQYF. Here the CDR3 DNA reads TGTGCCATCAGTGAGTCCACTGGCGGGAGGGCCCGGGATGAGACCCAGTACTTC.

The V and J genes are TRBV20-1 and TRBJ1-1, with 7 positions matching TRBD1. The CDR3 extends over 15 amino acids. Germline V lookup: CDR1 DFQATT, CDR2 SNEGSKA (reference sequence). V gave up 3 bases and J gave up 1 base; unmatched junction bases: 8. In DNA form, the CDR3 reads TGCAGTGCTAGGGCTACGGGACAGTCGAACACTGAAGCTTTCTTT. It is translated as CSARATGQSNTEAFF.

This clonotype was counted at least ten times. The gene calls are TRBV24-1 and TRBJ1-4; D remains ambiguous. Germline V gene data show CDR1 as KGHDR and CDR2 as SFDVKD. V was shortened by 4 bases and J by 8 bases, with 10 bases between the two germline ends. This CDR3 spans 13 amino acids. The CDR3 sequence: CATSEIGGEKLFF. In DNA form, the CDR3 reads TGTGCCACCAGTGAGATAGGAGGGGAAAAACTGTTTTTT.